Given below is one T cell receptor (beta chain) in context. Antigen unknown. The sample originates from a study of cytomegalovirus exposure and HLA in healthy donors. Looking at the study overall: Of approximately 400 genotyped donors, more than 75% clustered with self-reported Caucasian donors. Regarding the study as a whole: TCR beta sequences reportedly predicted most subjects' HLA-A and HLA-B alleles accurately. The study designated about 180 TCR beta chains cytomegalovirus-associated.

Looked up from germline, CDR1 is MNHEY and CDR2 is SVGAGI. The CDR3 totals 14 residues. Trimming removed 6 bases at V and 0 bases at J, with 9 bases between. The PCR had 60 Vbeta and 13 Jbeta primers. TCRdb's copy holds only in-frame clones and misses some; the assay was immunoSEQ multiplex PCR. The table has around 100,000 clones, less than 80% seen once. The source of this sequence is a man aged 30-40 years in good health and CMV-seropositive. The rearrangement uses TRBV6-5 and TRBJ1-3; TRBD1 is a possible D gene (5 bases). Sequences were obtained from PBMCs. Here the CDR3 DNA reads TGTGCCAGCAGAAAAGGGGTCTCTGGAAACACCATATATTTT. Residues: CASRKGVSGNTIYF.